Sequencing of this TCR beta chain was carried out in a study of blood T cell repertoires in COVID-19. Produced via immunoSEQ multiplex PCR; TCRdb's table is partial and in-frame only. This table has 150,000 to 200,000 clones, about 90% appearing once. Per germline, CDR1 SNHLY and CDR2 FYNNEI. CDR3 size: 15 residues. With 6 bases clipped from V and 1 base from J, the junction kept 8 bases outside the gene matches. This receptor was identified in a man aged 35 to 55 with active or convalescent COVID-19. The sample was peripheral blood. This chain uses TRBV2 with TRBJ2-7, with TRBD1 matching over 8 bases. The CDR3 loop reads CASRVGQAISYEQYF. The CDR3 bases are TGTGCCAGCAGGGTGGGACAGGCTATTTCCTACGAGCAGTACTTC.